These 8 T cell receptor beta chains came from one sample sequenced in a study of blood T cell dynamics during melanoma immunotherapy. Indicated time point: pre-treatment baseline. TCRdb's copy holds only in-frame clones and misses some; the assay was immunoSEQ multiplex PCR. The table records about 11,000 clones, 84% of them present only once. The sequenced sample was blood, obtained from a patient treated with checkpoint blockade. The receptors were sampled from a human donor with melanoma.

V and J are TRBV5-1 and TRBJ1-2, with a tentative D call TRBD1 (5 bases). The germline CDR1 and CDR2 sequences are SGHRS and YFSETQ. This CDR3 region has 13 residues. Between the trimmed V and J ends, which lost 7 bases and 8 bases, there was a span of 18 bases. CDR3 bases: TGCGCCAGCCGACTCGGTGGGGCGAACGGCTACACCTTC. It translates to CASRLGGANGYTF. The whole variable domain, remainder taken from reference TRBV5-1 and TRBJ1-2, is KAGVTQTPRYLIKTRGQQVTLSCSPISGHRSVSWYQQTPGQGLQFLFEYFSETQRNKGNFPGRFSGRQFSNSRSEMNVSTLELGDSALYLCASRLGGANGYTFGSGTRLTVV.

This clone was observed a handful of times. This sequence joins TRBV2 and TRBJ1-6, with D uncertain. This CDR3 is 12 amino acids long. V lost 4 bases to trimming and J lost 7 bases, with 5 bases between them. Germline V gives CDR1 SNHLY, CDR2 FYNNEI. The CDR3 spells CASSGGNSPLHF. The CDR3 nucleotides read TGTGCCAGCAGTGGCGGAAATTCACCCCTCCACTTT.

The chain combines TRBV5-4 with TRBJ1-5, with 10 bases lining up with TRBD1. Germline lookup yields CDR1 SGHNT and CDR2 YYREEE (reference sequence). Germline trimming cut 0 bases from V and 6 bases from J; bases unmatched to any gene: 9. This CDR3 spans 17 amino acids. CDR3 bases: TGTGCCAGCAGCTTGGCCGACGGGACAGGGGATTTTCAGCCCCAGCATTTT. It is translated as CASSLADGTGDFQPQHF.

V is TRBV10-1 and J is TRBJ1-3; D is ambiguous. This CDR3 contains 15 residues. From germline, CDR1 is WNHNN and CDR2 SYGVQD (reference sequence). Trimming took off 0 bases at V and 0 bases at J, with 6 bases between the two ends. The CDR3 DNA reads as TGCGCCAGCAGTGAGTCGGCCCGCTCTGGAAACACCATATATTTT. Translation: CASSESARSGNTIYF.

The genes are TRBV4-3 and TRBJ1-4; TRBD1 agrees at 8 bases. This CDR3 contains 15 residues. Trimming at V came to 4 bases and at J to 8 bases, leaving 9 bases not matched to a gene. In germline, CDR1 is LGHNA, CDR2 YSLEER. CDR3 region: CASSRDRPHREKLFF. The CDR3 DNA sequence: TGCGCCAGCAGCCGGGACAGGCCCCACCGGGAAAAACTGTTTTTT.

V usage is TRBV10-3 and J usage is TRBJ1-2; D is unclear. CDR1 and CDR2 (germline): ENHRY, SYGVKD. V lost 6 bases, J lost 4 bases, and 12 bases lay in between. CDR3 length equals 13 residues. CDR3 sequence reads: CAISTTEAYGYTF. CDR3 DNA: TGTGCCATCAGCACGACGGAGGCCTATGGCTACACCTTC.

This chain links TRBV6-5 with TRBJ1-3; D remains unclear. CDR1 is MNHEY, CDR2 SVGAGI, per germline. V gave up 7 bases and J gave up 0 bases, with 10 bases separating them. The CDR3 sequence is 14 residues long. The CDR3 DNA is TGTGCCAGCAAGCGGCAGTCCTCTGGAAACACCATATATTTT. As protein: CASKRQSSGNTIYF.

The V call is TRBV11-2, the J call TRBJ2-4; unclear D gene. CDR3 length: 14 residues. The germline gives CDR1 SGHAT, CDR2 FQNNGV. The V and J ends lost 1 base and 0 bases respectively, with 4 bases between them. In nucleotides, the CDR3 is TGTGCCAGCAGCTTAGCATTAGCCAAAAACATTCAGTACTTC. This gives the protein CASSLALAKNIQYF.